This T cell receptor (beta chain) came from a study of T cell responses to AZD1222 COVID-19 vaccine. Regarding the study as a whole: Clonal diversity was possibly underestimated, and the donors were mostly white British, with more females. Regions 160-218 and 743-854 dominated among vaccine-associated CD4 TCRs spanning spike. Per reports, nearly half of all spike-specific TCRs target regions that are unmutated in variants. Sampling that yielded the repertoires occurred only after the peak T cell response.

TCRdb keeps only in-frame clones here, not all; method: immunoSEQ multiplex PCR. The table lists about 120,000 clones, around 86% of them singletons. In the case of this clone: Its specificity is not known.

This CDR3 region has 13 residues. V lost 3 bases and J 8 bases, leaving 11 bases between the germline ends. The germline CDR1 and CDR2 sequences are MDHEN and SYDVKM. Sample: peripheral blood, taken 28 days after the second AZD1222 dose. The chain recombines TRBV28 with TRBJ1-3; D not certain. The origin of this receptor is an adult who received the AZD1222 COVID-19 vaccine. Written as DNA, the CDR3 is TGTGCCAGCAGTTTGAAGGGTCCGGACACCATATATTTT. Translated: CASSLKGPDTIYF. The full variable domain, in which reference TRBV28 and TRBJ1-3 provide the parts outside the CDR3, is DVKVTQSSRYLVKRTGEKVFLECVQDMDHENMFWYRQDPGLGLRLIYFSYDVKMKEKGDIPEGYSVSREKKERFSLILESASTNQTSMYLCASSLKGPDTIYFGEGSWLTVV.